This TCR beta chain derives from a study of cytotoxic CD8 clonotypes in ibrutinib-treated CLL. Across the study: Partial responses totalled roughly 24 and complete responses 2; after median approximately 74 months, approximately 15 remained remitted and roughly twelve progressed. After a median around 12 months on treatment (6 to 36), response samples were drawn.

Study-level findings and limits: While tracking circulating CD8+ T-cell counts, baseline clonality exceeded that of age-matched healthy donors. Clonality climbed at ibrutinib response, then dropped toward baseline at progression.

Sequencing was performed with immunoSEQ multiplex PCR; in TCRdb, only in-frame clones are kept and a portion is missing. The sample yields roughly 180,000 clones, around 80% seen once. A remark on this clone: Its antigen remains unknown.

The CDR3 contains 12 residues. V gave up 5 bases and J gave up 8 bases; unmatched junction bases: 5. Germline loops: CDR1 SGHTA, CDR2 FQGNSA. V usage is TRBV7-2 and J usage is TRBJ1-2; TRBD1 matches at 7 bases. Source: PBMCs, taken after 24 months of ibrutinib treatment. The TCR originated in a human donor with chronic lymphocytic leukemia. In DNA form, the CDR3 reads TGTGCCAGCAGCACCCGACAGGGAGGCTACACCTTC. Protein sequence: CASSTRQGGYTF.